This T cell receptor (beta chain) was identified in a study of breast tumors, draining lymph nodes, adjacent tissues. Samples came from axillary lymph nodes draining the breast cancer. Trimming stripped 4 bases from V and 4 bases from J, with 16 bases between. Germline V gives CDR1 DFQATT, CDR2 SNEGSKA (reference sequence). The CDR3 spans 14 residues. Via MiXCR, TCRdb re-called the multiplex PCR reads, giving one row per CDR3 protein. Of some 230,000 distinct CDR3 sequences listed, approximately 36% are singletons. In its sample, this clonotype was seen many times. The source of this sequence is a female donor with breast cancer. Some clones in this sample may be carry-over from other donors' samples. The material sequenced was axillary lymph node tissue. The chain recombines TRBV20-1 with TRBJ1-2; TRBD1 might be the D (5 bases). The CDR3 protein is CSATVGRGGYGYTF. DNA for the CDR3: TGCAGTGCTACGGTGGGGCGCGGTGGCTATGGCTACACCTTC.